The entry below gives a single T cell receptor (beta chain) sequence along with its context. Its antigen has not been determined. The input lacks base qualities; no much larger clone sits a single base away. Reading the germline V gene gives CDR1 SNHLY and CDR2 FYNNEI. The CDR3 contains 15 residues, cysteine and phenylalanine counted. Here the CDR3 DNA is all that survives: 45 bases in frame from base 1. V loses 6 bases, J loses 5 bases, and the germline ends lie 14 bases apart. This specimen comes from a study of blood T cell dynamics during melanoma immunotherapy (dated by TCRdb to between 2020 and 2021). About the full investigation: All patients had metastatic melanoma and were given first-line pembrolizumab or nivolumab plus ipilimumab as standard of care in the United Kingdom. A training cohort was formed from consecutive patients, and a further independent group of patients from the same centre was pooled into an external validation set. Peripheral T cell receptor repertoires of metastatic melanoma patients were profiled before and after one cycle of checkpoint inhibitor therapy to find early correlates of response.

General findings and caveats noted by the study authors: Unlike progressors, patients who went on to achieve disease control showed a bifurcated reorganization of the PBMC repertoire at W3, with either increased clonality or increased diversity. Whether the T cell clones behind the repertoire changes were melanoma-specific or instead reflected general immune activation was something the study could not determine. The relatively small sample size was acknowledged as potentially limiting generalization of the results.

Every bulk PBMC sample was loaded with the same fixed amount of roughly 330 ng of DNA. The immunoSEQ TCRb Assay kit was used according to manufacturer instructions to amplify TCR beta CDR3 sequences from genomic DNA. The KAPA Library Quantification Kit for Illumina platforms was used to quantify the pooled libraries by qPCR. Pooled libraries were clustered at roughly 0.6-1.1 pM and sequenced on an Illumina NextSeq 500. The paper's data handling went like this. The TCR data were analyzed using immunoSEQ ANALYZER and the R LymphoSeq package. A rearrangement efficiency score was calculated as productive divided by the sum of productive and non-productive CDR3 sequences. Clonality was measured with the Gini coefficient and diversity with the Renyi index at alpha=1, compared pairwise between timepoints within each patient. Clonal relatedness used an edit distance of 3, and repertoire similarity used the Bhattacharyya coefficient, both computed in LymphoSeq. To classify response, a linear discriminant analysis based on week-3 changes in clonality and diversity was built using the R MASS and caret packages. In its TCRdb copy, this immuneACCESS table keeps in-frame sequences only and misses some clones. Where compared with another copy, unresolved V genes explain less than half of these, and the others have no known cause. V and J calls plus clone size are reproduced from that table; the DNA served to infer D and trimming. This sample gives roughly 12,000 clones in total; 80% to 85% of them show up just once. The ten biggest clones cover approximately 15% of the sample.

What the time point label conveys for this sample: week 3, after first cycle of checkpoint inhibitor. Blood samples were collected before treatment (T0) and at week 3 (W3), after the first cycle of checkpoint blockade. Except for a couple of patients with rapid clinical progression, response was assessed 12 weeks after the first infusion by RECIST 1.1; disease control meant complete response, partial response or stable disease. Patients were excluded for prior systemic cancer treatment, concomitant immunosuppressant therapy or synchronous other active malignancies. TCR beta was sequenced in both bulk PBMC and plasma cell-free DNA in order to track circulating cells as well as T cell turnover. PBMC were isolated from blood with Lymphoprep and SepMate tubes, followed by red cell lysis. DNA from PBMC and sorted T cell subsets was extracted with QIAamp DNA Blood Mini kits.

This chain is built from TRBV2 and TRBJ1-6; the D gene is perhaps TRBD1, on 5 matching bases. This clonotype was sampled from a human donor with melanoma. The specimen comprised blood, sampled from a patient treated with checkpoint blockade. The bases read TGTGCCAGCAGAAGGGACGCCAATGATAATTCACCCCTCCACTTT. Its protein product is CASRRDANDNSPLHF.